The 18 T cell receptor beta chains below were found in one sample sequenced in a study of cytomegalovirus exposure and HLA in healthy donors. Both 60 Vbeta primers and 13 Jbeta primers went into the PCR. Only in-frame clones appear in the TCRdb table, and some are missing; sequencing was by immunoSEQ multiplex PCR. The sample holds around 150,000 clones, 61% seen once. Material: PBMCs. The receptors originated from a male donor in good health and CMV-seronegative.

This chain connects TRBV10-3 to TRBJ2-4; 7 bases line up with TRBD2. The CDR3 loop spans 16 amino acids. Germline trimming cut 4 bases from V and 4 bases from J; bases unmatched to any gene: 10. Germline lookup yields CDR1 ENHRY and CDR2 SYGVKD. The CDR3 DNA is TGTGCCATCAGTGTATCCGGGAGGACGGGGAAAAACATTCAGTACTTC. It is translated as CAISVSGRTGKNIQYF.

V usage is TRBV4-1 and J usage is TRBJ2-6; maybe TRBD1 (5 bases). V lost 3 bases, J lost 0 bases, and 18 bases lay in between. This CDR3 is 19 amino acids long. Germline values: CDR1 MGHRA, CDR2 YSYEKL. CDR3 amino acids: CASSQQGMGFGSGANVLTF. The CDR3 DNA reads TGCGCCAGCAGCCAGCAGGGAATGGGGTTCGGCTCTGGGGCCAACGTCCTGACTTTC.

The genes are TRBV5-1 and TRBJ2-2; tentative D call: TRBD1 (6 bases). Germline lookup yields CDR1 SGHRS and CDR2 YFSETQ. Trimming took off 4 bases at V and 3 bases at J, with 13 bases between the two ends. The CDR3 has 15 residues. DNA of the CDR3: TGCGCCAGCAGCATCGGACAGACCGACACCGGGGAGCTGTTTTTT. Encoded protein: CASSIGQTDTGELFF.

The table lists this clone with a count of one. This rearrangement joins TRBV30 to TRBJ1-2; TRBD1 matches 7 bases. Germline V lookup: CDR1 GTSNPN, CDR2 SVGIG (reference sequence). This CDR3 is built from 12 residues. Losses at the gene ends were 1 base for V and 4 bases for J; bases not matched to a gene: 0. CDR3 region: CAWSGTGYGYTF. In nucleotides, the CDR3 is TGTGCCTGGAGTGGGACAGGCTATGGCTACACCTTC.

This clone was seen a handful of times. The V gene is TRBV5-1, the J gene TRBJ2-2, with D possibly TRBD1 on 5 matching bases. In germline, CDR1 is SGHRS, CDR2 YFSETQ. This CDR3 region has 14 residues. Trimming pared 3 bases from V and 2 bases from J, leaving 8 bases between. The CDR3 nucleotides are TGCGCCAGCAGCTCCACAGGTAACACCGGGGAGCTGTTTTTT. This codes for CASSSTGNTGELFF. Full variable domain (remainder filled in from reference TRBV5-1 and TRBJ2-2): KAGVTQTPRYLIKTRGQQVTLSCSPISGHRSVSWYQQTPGQGLQFLFEYFSETQRNKGNFPGRFSGRQFSNSRSEMNVSTLELGDSALYLCASSSTGNTGELFFGEGSRLTVL.

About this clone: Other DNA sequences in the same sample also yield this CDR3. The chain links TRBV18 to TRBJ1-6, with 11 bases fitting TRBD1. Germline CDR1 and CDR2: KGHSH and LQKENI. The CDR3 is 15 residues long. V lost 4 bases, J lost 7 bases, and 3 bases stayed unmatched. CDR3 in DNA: TGTGCCAGCTCACAGGGACAGGGGGGCAATTCACCCCTCCACTTT. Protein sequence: CASSQGQGGNSPLHF. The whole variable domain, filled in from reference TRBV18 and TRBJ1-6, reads NAGVMQNPRHLVRRRGQEARLRCSPMKGHSHVYWYRQLPEEGLKFMVYLQKENIIDESGMPKERFSAEFPKEGPSILRIQQVVRGDSAAYFCASSQGQGGNSPLHFGNGTRLTVT.

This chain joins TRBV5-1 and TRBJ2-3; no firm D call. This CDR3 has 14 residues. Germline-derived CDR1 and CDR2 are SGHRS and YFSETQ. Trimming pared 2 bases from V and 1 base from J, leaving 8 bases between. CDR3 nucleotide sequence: TGCGCCAGCAGCTTATCTTCGGGCACAGATACGCAGTATTTT. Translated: CASSLSSGTDTQYF. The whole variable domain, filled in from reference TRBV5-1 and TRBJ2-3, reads KAGVTQTPRYLIKTRGQQVTLSCSPISGHRSVSWYQQTPGQGLQFLFEYFSETQRNKGNFPGRFSGRQFSNSRSEMNVSTLELGDSALYLCASSLSSGTDTQYFGPGTRLTVL.

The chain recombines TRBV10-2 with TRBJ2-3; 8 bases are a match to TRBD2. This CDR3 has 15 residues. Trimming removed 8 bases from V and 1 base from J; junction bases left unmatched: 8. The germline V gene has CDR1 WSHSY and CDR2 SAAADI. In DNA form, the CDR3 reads TGCGCCAGCGCCAGACTAGCGACCGGCACAGATACGCAGTATTTT. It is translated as CASARLATGTDTQYF.

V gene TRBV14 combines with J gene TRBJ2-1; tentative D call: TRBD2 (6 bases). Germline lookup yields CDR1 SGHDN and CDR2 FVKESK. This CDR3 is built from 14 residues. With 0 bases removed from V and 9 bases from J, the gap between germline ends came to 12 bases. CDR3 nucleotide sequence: TGTGCCAGCAGCCAAGAGATCACTAGCAGTGAGCAGTTCTTC. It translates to CASSQEITSSEQFF.

As DNA, the CDR3 is TGTGCCAGCAGCGGTTTTAGCAGTGAGCCGGGCGGGGAGCTGTTTTTT. It yields the protein CASSGFSSEPGGELFF. The chain has TRBV7-6 and TRBJ2-2; D is unresolved. The V gene lost 5 bases and the J gene lost 7 bases, with 20 bases spanning the gap. This CDR3 spans 16 amino acids. In germline, CDR1 is SGHVS, CDR2 FNYEAQ.

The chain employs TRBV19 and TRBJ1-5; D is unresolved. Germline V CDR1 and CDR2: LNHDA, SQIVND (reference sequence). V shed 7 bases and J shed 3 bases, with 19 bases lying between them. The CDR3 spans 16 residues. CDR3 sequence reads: CASTPKKSTINQPQHF. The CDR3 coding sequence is TGTGCCAGTACCCCCAAGAAGAGTACTATCAATCAGCCCCAGCATTTT.

The CDR3 region has the DNA TGTGCCAGCAGTTGGGCAGGAACTAATGAAAAACTGTTTTTT. Residues: CASSWAGTNEKLFF. The chain employs TRBV2 and TRBJ1-4, with D uncertain. The CDR3 consists of 14 residues. V was clipped by 5 bases and J by 1 base, with 8 bases between them. The germline V gene encodes CDR1 SNHLY and CDR2 FYNNEI.

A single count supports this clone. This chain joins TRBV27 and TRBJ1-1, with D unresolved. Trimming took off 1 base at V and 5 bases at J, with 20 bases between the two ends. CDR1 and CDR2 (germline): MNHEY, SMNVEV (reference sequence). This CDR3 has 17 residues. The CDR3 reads CASSLLAPGDFRTEAFF. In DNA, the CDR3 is TGTGCCAGCAGTTTATTGGCCCCCGGGGATTTTAGGACTGAAGCTTTCTTT.

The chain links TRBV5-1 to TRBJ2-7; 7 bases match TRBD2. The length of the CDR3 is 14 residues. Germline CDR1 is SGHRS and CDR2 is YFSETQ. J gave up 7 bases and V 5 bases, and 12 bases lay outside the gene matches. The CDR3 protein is CASRYTRDGGEQYF. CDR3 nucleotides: TGCGCCAGCAGGTATACTAGGGACGGGGGGGAGCAGTACTTC.

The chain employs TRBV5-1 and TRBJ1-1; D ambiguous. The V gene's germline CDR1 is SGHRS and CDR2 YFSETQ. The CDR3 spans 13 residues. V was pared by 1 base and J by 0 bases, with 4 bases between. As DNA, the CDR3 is TGCGCCAGCAGCTTGTACATGAACACTGAAGCTTTCTTT. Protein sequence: CASSLYMNTEAFF.

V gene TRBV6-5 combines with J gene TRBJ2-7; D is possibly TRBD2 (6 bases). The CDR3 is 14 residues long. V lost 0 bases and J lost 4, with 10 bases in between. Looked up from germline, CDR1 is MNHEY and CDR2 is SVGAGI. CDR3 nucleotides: TGTGCCAGCAGTTACTCGAGGGAGGCTTACGAGCAGTACTTC. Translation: CASSYSREAYEQYF.

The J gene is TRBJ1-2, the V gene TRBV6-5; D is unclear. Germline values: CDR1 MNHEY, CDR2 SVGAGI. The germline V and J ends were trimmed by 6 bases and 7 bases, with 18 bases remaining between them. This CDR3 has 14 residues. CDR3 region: CASSRPNLRIGYTF. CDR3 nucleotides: TGTGCCAGCAGCCGCCCCAACCTCAGGATTGGCTACACCTTC.

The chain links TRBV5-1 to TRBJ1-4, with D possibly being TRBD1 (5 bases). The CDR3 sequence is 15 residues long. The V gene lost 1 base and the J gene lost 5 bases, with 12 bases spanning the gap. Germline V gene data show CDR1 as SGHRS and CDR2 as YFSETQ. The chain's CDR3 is CASSLQGGLNEKLFF. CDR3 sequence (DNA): TGCGCCAGCAGCTTGCAGGGCGGCCTCAATGAAAAACTGTTTTTT.